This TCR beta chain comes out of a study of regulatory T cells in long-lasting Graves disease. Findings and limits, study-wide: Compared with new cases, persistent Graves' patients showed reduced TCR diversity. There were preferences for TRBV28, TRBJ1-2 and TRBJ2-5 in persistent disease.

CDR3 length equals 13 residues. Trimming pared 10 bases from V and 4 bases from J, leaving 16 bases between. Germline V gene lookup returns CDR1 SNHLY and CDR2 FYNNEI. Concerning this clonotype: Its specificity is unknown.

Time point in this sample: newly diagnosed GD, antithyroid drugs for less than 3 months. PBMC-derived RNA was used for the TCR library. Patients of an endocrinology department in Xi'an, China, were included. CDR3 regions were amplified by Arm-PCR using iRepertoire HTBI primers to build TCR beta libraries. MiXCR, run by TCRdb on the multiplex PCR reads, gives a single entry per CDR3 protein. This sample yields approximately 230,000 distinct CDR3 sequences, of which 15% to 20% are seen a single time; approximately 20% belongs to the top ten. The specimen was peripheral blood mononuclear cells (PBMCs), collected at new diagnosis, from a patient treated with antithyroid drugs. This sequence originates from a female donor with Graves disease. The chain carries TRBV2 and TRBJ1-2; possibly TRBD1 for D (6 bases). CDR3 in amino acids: CAMGRGTSYGYTF. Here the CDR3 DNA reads TGTGCCATGGGGAGGGGGACGAGCTATGGCTACACCTTC.